One and the same sample provided the 5 T cell receptor beta chains below, sequenced in a study of breast tumors, draining lymph nodes, adjacent tissues. Axillary draining lymph nodes of breast cancer patients supplied the node samples. In TCRdb, the multiplex PCR reads were re-called with MiXCR into one record per CDR3 protein. The repertoire holds 190,000 or so distinct CDR3 sequences, with approximately 33% as singletons. The sample consisted of axillary lymph node tissue. All receptors derive from a female donor with breast cancer. Some clones in this sample may be carry-over from other donors' samples.

The CDR3 loop is CASSYSTRDSHSYEQYF. The CDR3 DNA sequence: TGTGCCAGCAGTTACTCGACCCGGGACTCCCACTCCTACGAGCAGTACTTC. This sequence joins TRBV6-2 or TRBV6-3 and TRBJ2-7; a possible D gene is TRBD2 (6 bases). The germline CDR1 and CDR2 sequences are MNHEY and SVGEGT. Trimming shortened V by 0 bases and J by 0 bases, and 15 bases separated the two germline ends. The CDR3 spans 17 residues.

In its sample, this clonotype was seen many times. The junction and the germline gene differ at one end; a read error may be behind it. V and J are TRBV7-7 and TRBJ2-5; 10 nucleotides agree with TRBD1. The CDR3 spans 14 residues. Germline CDR1 and CDR2: SSHAT and FNYEAQ (reference sequence). CDR3 nucleotides: TGTGCTAGCAGCCCGACAGGGGGCGAGGAGACCCAGTACTTC. Translating gives CASSPTGGEETQYF.

This clonotype was counted ten times or more. The rearrangement uses TRBV12-3 or TRBV12-4 and TRBJ2-7; TRBD2 matches at 9 bases. With 5 bases clipped from V and 6 bases from J, the junction kept 8 bases outside the gene matches. The CDR3 is 14 residues long. CDR3 residues: CASSVAGGRLEQYF. CDR3 DNA: TGTGCCAGCAGTGTGGCGGGAGGGAGGCTCGAGCAGTACTTC.

There are many counts of this clonotype. CDR3 amino acids: CASSLARNTGELFF. In nucleotides, the CDR3 is TGCGCCAGCAGCCTTGCTAGGAACACCGGGGAGCTGTTTTTT. The chain recombines TRBV4-3 with TRBJ2-2; D gene ambiguous. The CDR3 runs 14 residues. Trimming removed 4 bases from V and 1 base from J, with 7 bases in between. Looked up from germline, CDR1 is LGHNA and CDR2 is YSLEER.

This clonotype showed up many times. This chain joins TRBV7-8 and TRBJ2-3; 8 bases align to TRBD2. The CDR3 is 16 residues long. V shed 7 bases and J 0 bases; nucleotides not matched to a gene: 9. Germline assignment: CDR1 SGHVS and CDR2 FQNEAQ. The CDR3 bases are TGTGCCAGCACCGAACTAGCGGCCTCTAGCACAGATACGCAGTATTTT. Its translation is CASTELAASSTDTQYF.